This T cell receptor beta chain appears in the sequencing data of a study of blood T cell repertoires in COVID-19. Looking at the study overall: Sample material is recorded as cDNA or gDNA derived from T cells, B-cell-depleted T cells, or PBMCs.

The table came from immunoSEQ multiplex PCR; TCRdb's copy has only in-frame clones and leaves some out. The sample lists around 200,000 clones, 65% to 85% seen once, with 6% to 7% in the top ten. After removal of 1 base from V and 4 bases from J, the junction contained 5 bases not matched to a gene. CDR3 length: 16 amino acids. Germline V CDR1 and CDR2: MNHEY, SMNVEV (reference sequence). The sequence derives from a woman in her 40s with COVID-19, enrolled during active disease. The chain uses TRBV27 and TRBJ2-3; TRBD2 matches at 10 bases. Sequencing used peripheral blood. The CDR3 sequence: CASSLYASGGPDTQYF. The CDR3 DNA is TGTGCCAGCAGTTTATATGCTAGCGGGGGTCCAGATACGCAGTATTTT.